A single sample is the source of the 17 T cell receptor beta chains below, sequenced in a study of cytomegalovirus exposure and HLA in healthy donors. The primer mix had 60 Vbeta and 13 Jbeta primers. Repertoires were generated with immunoSEQ multiplex PCR, while TCRdb's copy carries only in-frame clones and drops some. The sample table includes about 74,000 clones. The sample taken for sequencing was PBMCs. These receptors were collected from a female donor in good health and CMV-seropositive.

This chain uses TRBV7-2 with TRBJ1-2, with a weak D call TRBD1 (5 bases). Germline V gene data show CDR1 as SGHTA and CDR2 as FQGNSA. The CDR3 has 15 residues. V was pared by 1 base and J by 4 bases, with 13 bases between. DNA of the CDR3: TGTGCCAGCAGCTTAGTTTCCGACAGTCTCTATGGCTACACCTTC. It translates to CASSLVSDSLYGYTF. Full variable domain (remainder filled in from reference TRBV7-2 and TRBJ1-2): GAGVSQSPSNKVTEKGKDVELRCDPISGHTALYWYRQSLGQGLEFLIYFQGNSAPDKSGLPSDRFSAERTGGSVSTLTIQRTQQEDSAVYLCASSLVSDSLYGYTFGSGTRLTVV.

This chain's CDR3 is CASSWGGGLDGYTF. DNA for the CDR3: TGTGCCAGCAGTTGGGGCGGGGGCTTGGATGGCTACACCTTC. The chain combines TRBV28 with TRBJ1-2; possible D gene TRBD1, 6 bases. This CDR3 has 14 residues. Trimming pared 4 bases from V and 6 bases from J, leaving 15 bases between. Germline values: CDR1 MDHEN, CDR2 SYDVKM.

This chain joins TRBV6-5 and TRBJ2-7, with 9 bases fitting TRBD1. The CDR3 extends over 15 amino acids. V lost 0 bases and J lost 4; bases outside the gene matches: 4. Per the germline V gene, CDR1 is MNHEY and CDR2 is SVGAGI. The CDR3 sequence is CASSYSGTGIYEQYF. The CDR3 coding sequence is TGTGCCAGCAGTTACTCAGGGACAGGGATTTACGAGCAGTACTTC.

The chain is built from TRBV7-9 and TRBJ1-5, with TRBD1 as a possible D gene (6 bases). Germline V gene lookup returns CDR1 SEHNR and CDR2 FQNEAQ (reference sequence). The germline V and J ends were trimmed by 3 bases and 1 base, with 13 bases remaining between them. The CDR3 runs 16 residues. In nucleotides, the CDR3 is TGTGCCAGCAGCTTCTGGTCCAGGGGAAGCAATCAGCCCCAGCATTTT. Amino acids: CASSFWSRGSNQPQHF.

This chain joins TRBV19 and TRBJ1-1; TRBD1 agrees at 8 bases. CDR1 and CDR2 from the germline V gene are LNHDA and SQIVND (reference sequence). The length of the CDR3 is 14 residues. The trim removed 6 bases at V and 7 bases at J, leaving 10 bases unmatched. The CDR3 region is CASRLAGGSGEAFF. For the CDR3, the DNA is TGTGCCAGTAGGTTGGCAGGGGGCAGCGGTGAAGCTTTCTTT.

V usage is TRBV4-3 and J usage is TRBJ1-1, with D perhaps matching TRBD1 (5 bases). The CDR3 has 16 residues. V shed 2 bases and J shed 1 base, with 14 bases lying between them. Per germline, CDR1 LGHNA and CDR2 YSLEER. The CDR3 is CASSQLTGVSNTEAFF. In nucleotides, the CDR3 is TGCGCCAGCAGCCAATTAACAGGAGTCTCGAACACTGAAGCTTTCTTT.

The rearrangement links TRBV9 to TRBJ2-5, with 12 bases lining up with TRBD2. The germline CDR1 and CDR2 sequences are SGDLS and YYNGEE. V lost 4 bases, J lost 2 bases, and 9 bases stayed unmatched. The CDR3 is made up of 17 amino acids. CDR3 region: CASSPRILAGGQETQYF. In nucleotides, the CDR3 is TGTGCCAGCAGCCCTCGGATACTAGCGGGGGGACAAGAGACCCAGTACTTC.

This chain joins TRBV7-9 and TRBJ2-2; 7 nucleotides align to TRBD1. With 5 bases clipped from V and 0 bases from J, the junction kept 6 bases outside the gene matches. The length of the CDR3 is 16 residues. Germline V CDR1 and CDR2: SEHNR, FQNEAQ (reference sequence). The chain's CDR3 is CASSKTGTANTGELFF. CDR3 nucleotides: TGTGCCAGCAGCAAGACCGGGACAGCGAACACCGGGGAGCTGTTTTTT.

V gene TRBV4-3 combines with J gene TRBJ2-7; D is undetermined. Trimming removed 0 bases from V and 3 bases from J, with 12 bases in between. There are 15 residues in the CDR3. Germline lookup yields CDR1 LGHNA and CDR2 YSLEER. The CDR3 loop reads CASSQEVPSSYEQYF. As DNA, the CDR3 is TGCGCCAGCAGCCAAGAAGTTCCCTCTAGCTACGAGCAGTACTTC.

The chain couples TRBV4-3 to TRBJ2-6; 12 bases line up with TRBD1. Losses at the gene ends were 0 bases for V and 7 bases for J; bases not matched to a gene: 7. The CDR3 loop spans 18 amino acids. CDR1 is LGHNA, CDR2 YSLEER, per germline. CDR3 amino acids: CASSQDTGQGARANVLTF. The DNA of the CDR3 is TGCGCCAGCAGCCAAGATACGGGACAGGGGGCGCGTGCCAACGTCCTGACTTTC.

V and J are TRBV10-2 and TRBJ2-7; perhaps TRBD2 as D (5 bases). CDR3 length equals 14 residues. V was pared by 4 bases and J by 7 bases, with 17 bases between. Germline V gene data show CDR1 as WSHSY and CDR2 as SAAADI. The CDR3 DNA follows: TGCGCCAGCAGTGCAGACCGATCTAGCTTAGAGCAGTACTTC. Protein sequence: CASSADRSSLEQYF.

The chain joins TRBV30 to TRBJ2-7; TRBD1 is a possible D gene (6 bases). This CDR3 has 13 residues. Trimming left V 1 base short and J 6 bases short, with 13 bases between. Germline V gives CDR1 GTSNPN, CDR2 SVGIG (reference sequence). The CDR3 reads CAWSEGQPREQYF. Written as DNA, the CDR3 is TGTGCCTGGAGTGAGGGACAACCTCGCGAGCAGTACTTC. Combining the CDR3 with reference TRBV30 and TRBJ2-7 gives the whole variable domain SQTIHQWPATLVQPVGSPLSLECTVEGTSNPNLYWYRQAAGRGLQLLFYSVGIGQISSEVPQNLSASRPQDRQFILSSKKLLLSDSGFYLCAWSEGQPREQYFGPGTRLTVT.

This chain connects TRBV6-5 to TRBJ1-4; tentative D call: TRBD1 (5 bases). Trimming removed 5 bases at V and 8 bases at J, with 15 bases between. Germline V gives CDR1 MNHEY, CDR2 SVGAGI. The CDR3 has 14 residues. CDR3 sequence: CASSRGQSDEKLFF. CDR3 sequence (DNA): TGTGCCAGCAGTAGAGGACAATCAGACGAAAAACTGTTTTTT.

J is TRBJ2-5 and V is TRBV29-1; weak D call: TRBD2 (7 bases). CDR1 and CDR2 from the germline V gene are SQVTM and ANQGSEA. The V end was cut by 2 bases, the J end by 5 bases, with 12 bases between. The CDR3 totals 13 residues. CDR3 loop: CSVETPGGETQYF. DNA of the CDR3: TGCAGCGTTGAAACCCCGGGGGGCGAGACCCAGTACTTC.

The CDR3 sequence is CASSSPPEQFF. The CDR3 DNA sequence: TGTGCCAGCAGCTCCCCTCCTGAGCAGTTCTTC. The chain links TRBV7-9 to TRBJ2-1; no clear D. Trimming pared 4 bases from V and 9 bases from J, leaving 7 bases between. The CDR3 loop spans 11 amino acids. Germline V CDR1 and CDR2: SEHNR, FQNEAQ (reference sequence).

V gene TRBV4-1 combines with J gene TRBJ2-1; 8 nucleotides match TRBD2. The J segment lost 1 base and the V segment lost 3 bases, leaving 5 bases of the junction unmatched. In germline, CDR1 is MGHRA, CDR2 YSYEKL. The CDR3 has 16 amino acids. The CDR3 sequence is CASSHLAGKSYNEQFF. As DNA, the CDR3 is TGCGCCAGCAGCCATTTAGCGGGGAAATCCTACAATGAGCAGTTCTTC.

The chain is built from TRBV10-3 and TRBJ2-5; 7 positions match TRBD1. The J segment lost 1 base and the V segment lost 10 bases, leaving 6 bases of the junction unmatched. The germline gives CDR1 ENHRY, CDR2 SYGVKD. This CDR3 has 13 amino acids. CDR3 amino acids: CATATGTQETQYF. The CDR3 DNA follows: TGTGCCACCGCGACAGGGACCCAAGAGACCCAGTACTTC.